One sample yielded the 13 T cell receptor beta chains listed below, sequenced in a study of response to subunit inactivated influenza vaccine. From the RT-PCR reads, TCRdb called clonotypes with MiXCR, one entry per CDR3 protein. The sample has roughly 650,000 distinct CDR3 sequences, approximately 15% seen once. The specimen comprised PBMCs from blood, sampled approximately 15 days before vaccination. Receptors were obtained from a man in his fifties or sixties who received an inactivated influenza vaccine.

V is TRBV20-1 and J is TRBJ2-5; D is perhaps TRBD2 (6 bases). This CDR3 has 14 amino acids. V dropped 6 bases and J dropped 2 bases, with 16 bases sitting between them. Germline V CDR1 and CDR2: DFQATT, SNEGSKA (reference sequence). CDR3 sequence reads: CSAVPGSGQETQYF. The CDR3 bases are TGCAGTGCGGTCCCGGGAAGCGGGCAAGAGACCCAGTACTTC.

In its sample, this clonotype was seen a few times. J is TRBJ2-7 and V is TRBV27, with a tentative D call TRBD1 (6 bases). Trimming took 4 bases from V and 7 from J, leaving 17 bases between them. CDR3 length: 14 residues. Germline V gene lookup returns CDR1 MNHEY and CDR2 SMNVEV (reference sequence). CDR3 bases: TGTGCCAGCAGTTCTGTGAGACAGGCTTCGGAGCAGTACTTC. Protein product: CASSSVRQASEQYF.

This clonotype has only a few counts. The rearrangement links TRBV7-2 to TRBJ2-7; D unresolved. The CDR3 is 14 residues long. Between the trimmed V and J ends, which lost 5 bases and 7 bases, there was a span of 18 bases. Germline V gives CDR1 SGHTA, CDR2 FQGNSA. The CDR3 loop reads CASSPDLRLREQYF. The CDR3, as DNA: TGTGCCAGCAGCCCCGACTTGAGGTTGCGTGAGCAGTACTTC.

J is TRBJ2-1 and V is TRBV5-1; 12 bases align to TRBD1. Germline assignment: CDR1 SGHRS and CDR2 YFSETQ. V trimming: 1 base; J trimming: 0 bases; junction bases outside the gene matches: 20. The CDR3 has 23 amino acids. The CDR3 reads CASSLPGTGGFHLTLSSYNEQFF. The CDR3 coding sequence is TGCGCCAGCAGCTTGCCCGGGACAGGGGGCTTCCATCTGACGTTGAGCTCCTACAATGAGCAGTTCTTC.

The chain carries TRBV7-2 and TRBJ2-7; 8 bases fit TRBD2. The CDR3 sequence is 15 residues long. Germline loops: CDR1 SGHTA, CDR2 FQGNSA. V lost 5 bases, J lost 3 bases, and 9 bases stayed unmatched. CDR3 nucleotides: TGTGCCAGCAGCGCACTAGCGGAGGCCCTCTACGAGCAGTACTTC. Encoded protein: CASSALAEALYEQYF.

This rearrangement joins TRBV4-3 to TRBJ2-2, with D uncertain. There are 16 residues in the CDR3. V gave up 0 bases and J gave up 6 bases, with 14 bases separating them. Germline lookup yields CDR1 LGHNA and CDR2 YSLEER. In nucleotides, the CDR3 is TGCGCCAGCAGCCAAGATAAGGGCCCAGGCGCCGGGGAGCTGTTTTTT. Its translation: CASSQDKGPGAGELFF.

This clonotype was counted between two and nine times. This chain links TRBV12-3 or TRBV12-4 with TRBJ2-1, with TRBD1 matching over 9 bases. The CDR3 consists of 15 residues. Losses at the gene ends were 6 bases for V and 2 bases for J; bases not matched to a gene: 5. The CDR3 DNA reads TGTGCCAGCAGGTCAGACAGGGGGGCCTACAATGAGCAGTTCTTC. It is translated as CASRSDRGAYNEQFF.

This clonotype came up a few times. The chain employs TRBV2 and TRBJ2-7; D possibly corresponds to TRBD1 (6 bases). V gave up 4 bases and J gave up 2 bases, with 9 bases separating them. This CDR3 has 13 amino acids. Germline V gives CDR1 SNHLY, CDR2 FYNNEI. CDR3 nucleotides: TGTGCCAGCAGTGGGACAGTTCCCTACGAGCAGTACTTC. It yields the protein CASSGTVPYEQYF.

The chain is built from TRBV5-1 and TRBJ2-2; 12 positions match TRBD2. CDR3 length: 15 amino acids. The V segment lost 3 bases and the J segment 8 bases; nucleotides outside the gene matches: 5. Germline V gives CDR1 SGHRS, CDR2 YFSETQ. CDR3 region: CASSSTSGRFGELFF. The CDR3 coding sequence is TGCGCCAGCAGCTCAACTAGCGGGAGGTTTGGGGAGCTGTTTTTT.

This clonotype was seen a handful of times. V is TRBV28 and J is TRBJ2-7; 8 bases align to TRBD2. This CDR3 is built from 14 residues. The germline CDR1 and CDR2 sequences are MDHEN and SYDVKM. The CDR3 here is CAGGGIAGTYEQYF. The CDR3 region has the DNA TGTGCTGGCGGGGGGATAGCGGGGACCTACGAGCAGTACTTC.

This clonotype was seen at least ten times. The rearrangement links TRBV5-1 to TRBJ1-2; TRBD1 aligns across 9 bases. The CDR3 consists of 14 residues. Germline CDR1 and CDR2: SGHRS and YFSETQ. Unmatched junction bases numbered 6, after V lost 5 bases and J lost 4 bases. The CDR3 region is CASSTGTGSYGYTF. CDR3 nucleotide sequence: TGCGCCAGCAGTACCGGGACAGGGAGCTATGGCTACACCTTC.

This clonotype was counted a few times. CDR3 DNA: TGTGCCAGCAGTTACTCCTTTAGCTCCTATAATTCACCCCTCCACTTT. Its protein is CASSYSFSSYNSPLHF. This chain joins TRBV6-5 and TRBJ1-6; D is undetermined. This CDR3 comprises 16 residues. Trimming removed 0 bases at V and 0 bases at J, with 6 bases between. Germline values: CDR1 MNHEY, CDR2 SVGAGI.

The chain combines TRBV23-1 with TRBJ2-7; TRBD1 aligns across 8 bases. TRBV23-1 is an ORF for which the function is uncertain. CDR3 size: 16 residues. V lost 0 bases to trimming and J lost 2 bases; unmatched junction nucleotides: 6. CDR3 amino acids: CASSQSDQGAPYEQYF. The CDR3 DNA is TGCGCCAGCAGTCAATCTGACCAGGGGGCCCCCTACGAGCAGTACTTC.